This T cell receptor (beta chain) stems from a study of cytomegalovirus exposure and HLA in healthy donors. Study details: The 130 or so validation repertoires, a later analysis reported, used the same platform as the roughly 660 repertoires from the first cohort. General study points: The tendency of first-cohort TCR clusters to co-occur in the 120 validation repertoires was the finding of a later analysis.

TCRdb's table, derived via immunoSEQ multiplex PCR, lists solely in-frame clones and lacks some. The table includes tens of thousands of clones, 97% detected once. Turning to this clone: What it recognizes is unknown.

The V segment lost 4 bases and the J segment 0 bases; nucleotides outside the gene matches: 6. Germline assignment: CDR1 LGHNA and CDR2 YSLEER. The CDR3 extends over 17 amino acids. This sequence was found in a man younger than 40 in good health and CMV-seropositive. This rearrangement joins TRBV4-3 to TRBJ2-3; 11 bases fit TRBD2. The sample taken for sequencing was PBMCs. CDR3 protein: CASSLTSGSGSTDTQYF. The CDR3 region has the DNA TGCGCCAGCAGCCTCACTAGCGGGAGCGGGAGCACAGATACGCAGTATTTT.